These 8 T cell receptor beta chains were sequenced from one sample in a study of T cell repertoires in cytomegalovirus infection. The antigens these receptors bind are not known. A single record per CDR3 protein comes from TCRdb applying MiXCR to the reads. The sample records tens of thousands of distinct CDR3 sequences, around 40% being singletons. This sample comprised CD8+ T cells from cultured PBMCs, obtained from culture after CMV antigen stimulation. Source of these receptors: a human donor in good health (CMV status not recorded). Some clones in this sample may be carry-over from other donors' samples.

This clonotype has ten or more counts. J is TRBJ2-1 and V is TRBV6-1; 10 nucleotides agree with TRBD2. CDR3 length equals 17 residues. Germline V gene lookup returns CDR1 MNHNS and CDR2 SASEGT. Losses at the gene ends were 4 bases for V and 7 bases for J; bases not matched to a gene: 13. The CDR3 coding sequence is TGTGCCAGCAGTGCCCGCGGGTGGAGCGGGGGGGCTAATGAGCAGTTCTTC. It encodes CASSARGWSGGANEQFF.

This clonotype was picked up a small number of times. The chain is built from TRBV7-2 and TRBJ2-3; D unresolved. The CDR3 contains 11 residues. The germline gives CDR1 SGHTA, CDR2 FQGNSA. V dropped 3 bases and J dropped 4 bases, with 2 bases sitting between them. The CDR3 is CASSFPDTQYF. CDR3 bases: TGTGCCAGCAGCTTCCCAGATACGCAGTATTTT. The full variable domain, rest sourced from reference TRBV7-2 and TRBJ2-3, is GAGVSQSPSNKVTEKGKDVELRCDPISGHTALYWYRQSLGQGLEFLIYFQGNSAPDKSGLPSDRFSAERTGGSVSTLTIQRTQQEDSAVYLCASSFPDTQYFGPGTRLTVL.

The CDR3 nucleotides are TGTGCCAGCAGCTTAAAAACTTACAATGAGCAGTTCTTC. As protein: CASSLKTYNEQFF. V and J are TRBV7-2 and TRBJ2-1; D is undetermined. Germline CDR1 reads SGHTA; CDR2 reads FQGNSA. This CDR3 is 13 amino acids long. Trimming pared 2 bases from V and 4 bases from J, leaving 6 bases between.

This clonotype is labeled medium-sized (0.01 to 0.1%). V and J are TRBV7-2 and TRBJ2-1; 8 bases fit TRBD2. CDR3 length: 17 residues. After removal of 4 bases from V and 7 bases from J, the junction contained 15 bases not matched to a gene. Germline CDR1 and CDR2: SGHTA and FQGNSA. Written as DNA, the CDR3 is TGTGCCAGCAGCTCCCCTTTGGGAGCGGGAGTTAGTAATGAGCAGTTCTTC. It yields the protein CASSSPLGAGVSNEQFF.

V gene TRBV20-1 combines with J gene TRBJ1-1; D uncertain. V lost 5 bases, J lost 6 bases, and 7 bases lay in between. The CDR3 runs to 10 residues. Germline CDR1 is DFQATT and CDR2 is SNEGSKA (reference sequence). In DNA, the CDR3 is TGCAGTGCTCCTGGCTCTGAAGCTTTCTTT. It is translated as CSAPGSEAFF.

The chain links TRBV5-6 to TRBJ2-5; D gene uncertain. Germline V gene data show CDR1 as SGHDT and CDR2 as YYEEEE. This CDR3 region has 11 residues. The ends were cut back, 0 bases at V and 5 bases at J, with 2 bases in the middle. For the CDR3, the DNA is TGTGCCAGCAGCTTGGATGAGACCCAGTACTTC. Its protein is CASSLDETQYF. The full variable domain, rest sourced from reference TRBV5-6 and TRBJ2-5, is DAGVTQSPTHLIKTRGQQVTLRCSPKSGHDTVSWYQQALGQGPQFIFQYYEEEERQRGNFPDRFSGHQFPNYSSELNVNALLLGDSALYLCASSLDETQYFGPGTRLLVL.

DNA for the CDR3: TGTGCCAGCAGCGAGGCTCCCAATTCACCCCTCCACTTT. Amino acid sequence: CASSEAPNSPLHF. The chain uses TRBV9 and TRBJ1-6; D call uncertain. Germline V gene data show CDR1 as SGDLS and CDR2 as YYNGEE. This CDR3 contains 13 residues. V lost 3 bases to trimming and J lost 7 bases, with 8 bases between them.

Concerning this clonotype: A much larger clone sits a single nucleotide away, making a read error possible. Here the CDR3 DNA reads TGTGCCAGCAGCTTAGGACCTCAGAGGGGTGGCGAAAAACTGTTTTTT. Translating gives CASSLGPQRGGEKLFF. The chain uses TRBV7-8 and TRBJ1-4; TRBD1 might be the D (5 bases). Trimming cost V 1 base and J 8 bases, with 17 bases left between them. The germline V gene encodes CDR1 SGHVS and CDR2 FQNEAQ. CDR3 length equals 16 residues.